The TCR beta chain under discussion was sequenced for a study of blood T cells in healthy people across ages (dated by TCRdb to between 2014 and 2016). At the level of the whole study: In model experiments, template switching captured about one uniquely barcoded TCR beta cDNA molecule for every two T cells. Using deep sequencing normalized with unique cDNA molecular identifiers, the study measured how TCR beta repertoire diversity changes with age. Donors were grouped into four age groups: young (average roughly 16 years), middle-aged (approximately 41), aged (roughly 62) and long-lived (82). The study analyzed two additional independent replicas of 1 million unique cDNA reads from the same blood draw for two donors, one aged 18 to 30 and one aged 80 or older. Study-wide conclusions, independent of this receptor: Estimates of total diversity based on one million sequenced T cells were regarded as lower bounds and as underestimates. Observed TCR beta diversity per million T cells fell roughly linearly with age, and a significant reduction was already apparent by age approximately 41. Because profiling used bulk unsorted PBMCs, naive and antigen-experienced compartments could not be compared conclusively. Observed TCR beta diversity correlated strongly with the percentage of naive T cells measured by flow cytometry. Because donor CMV infection status was unknown, age-related changes in expanded clonotypes were potentially confounded. The long-lived group showed more naive CD4+ T cells, fewer expanded clones and increased TCR diversity than the aged group, suggesting age selection.

Library construction relied on 5' RACE. Sequencing relied on an Illumina HiSeq 2500. A second 7 to 11 cycle PCR used a sample-barcoded 5' primer and a J-beta primer mix. A unique molecular identifier was introduced onto each TCR beta cDNA molecule by a template-switch 5' adaptor carrying 12 random nucleotides. Each sample yielded at least 2.5 million CDR3-containing paired-end reads. The Mint cDNA synthesis kit, primed by a TRBC-specific oligonucleotide, was used to synthesize first-strand cDNA from all RNA. Following uracil-DNA glycosylase treatment, all cDNA underwent a first 18-cycle PCR with the universal primers M1SS and BC2_uni_R. Under the source paper's analysis protocol: Normalization of each sample was performed by random selection of 1 million high-quality reads, each carrying a distinct molecular identifier. Reads sharing molecular identifiers were discarded rather than binned into consensus sequences. MiTCR, with a Q25 quality threshold and the strictest error-elimination algorithm, was used for CDR3 identification, clonotype clustering and error correction. A nonparametric unseen species model using Euler transformation provided a lower-bound estimate of total TCR beta diversity. TCRdb's own reprocessing of the public reads used fastp at Q25 and MiXCR and kept productive beta chains. Under each unique CDR3 protein, matching rows form one entry showing the most common genes and DNA. V and J calls and clone size were set by TCRdb, not the authors. The sample table shows 800,000 or so distinct CDR3 sequences, and approximately 25% are seen once. The biggest ten clones account for roughly 3.5% of the sample.

The roughly 39 donors, aged roughly 6 to 95 years, were systemically healthy Caucasian individuals from Russia. Each donor gave 8 to 10 milliliters of peripheral blood, collected into EDTA-treated Vacutainer tubes. Ficoll-Paque density-gradient centrifugation was used to isolate PBMCs, with at least 6 million per sample. Trizol reagent was used to extract total RNA from the PBMCs, yielding at least 6 micrograms per sample. For every donor, an aliquot of PBMCs went through flow cytometry to measure the percentages of naive CD45RAhigh/CD27high T cells. The CDR1 and CDR2 encoded by the germline V gene (reference sequence) are DFQATT and SNEGSKA. Between the V and J ends, shortened by 4 bases and 10 bases respectively, the junction contains 17 bases. The CDR3 measures 14 amino acids from cysteine to phenylalanine. Here the CDR3 DNA is all that survives: 42 bases in frame from base 1. In the case of this clonotype: The antigen this receptor binds is unknown. Nothing much larger sits one base from this clone, and base qualities are not available.

A further study also used this sample, focusing on T cells of mothers and their children. As that second study puts it: The donors were nine systemically healthy Caucasian individuals, made up of three mothers and their six children. cDNA synthesis consumed the entire amount of extracted RNA, loaded at 1.5 ug RNA in each 15 ul reaction. In the second PCR, the M1S primer added sample barcodes and 2-4 random nucleotides. Over 8 million TCR beta CDR3 reads came from each mother, compared with millions of reads from each child. In both related and unrelated pairs, thymic selection shapes the output of TCR recombination in a similar way, with inherited differences having only a minor effect. Normalized repertoire overlap in related mother-child pairs was always slightly higher than in unrelated mother-child pairs, but the difference was never significant. With a sensitivity of around 97 clones per million clonotypes, no persistent microchimeric T cell clones were detected. Deep NGS was used in the study to compare the TCR beta repertoires of mothers and children and to look for features that separate related mother-child pairs from unrelated individuals. Mothers averaged about 37 +/- 4 years of age and children averaged around 10 +/- 4 years. After adapter ligation was performed with NEBNext reagents, the libraries were sequenced on an Illumina HiSeq 2000 with 100+100 nt paired-end reads. To avoid cross-contamination, the mother libraries and the child libraries were prepared a month apart and sequenced in separate runs. Each donor had between roughly 450,000 and 2,100,000 distinct TCR beta clonotypes identified. Naive TCR beta clonotypes were estimated from low-frequency clonotypes matched to each donor's FACS-determined naive share, without sorting.

The rearranged chain carries TRBV20-1 and TRBJ1-6, with a weak D call of TRBD1 (6 bases match). The receptor comes from a boy between 10 and 17 years old in good health. Material: blood. This receptor has the CDR3 CSAMSQGLGSPLHF. The DNA sequence is TGCAGTGCTATGTCTCAGGGGCTGGGATCACCCCTCCACTTT.